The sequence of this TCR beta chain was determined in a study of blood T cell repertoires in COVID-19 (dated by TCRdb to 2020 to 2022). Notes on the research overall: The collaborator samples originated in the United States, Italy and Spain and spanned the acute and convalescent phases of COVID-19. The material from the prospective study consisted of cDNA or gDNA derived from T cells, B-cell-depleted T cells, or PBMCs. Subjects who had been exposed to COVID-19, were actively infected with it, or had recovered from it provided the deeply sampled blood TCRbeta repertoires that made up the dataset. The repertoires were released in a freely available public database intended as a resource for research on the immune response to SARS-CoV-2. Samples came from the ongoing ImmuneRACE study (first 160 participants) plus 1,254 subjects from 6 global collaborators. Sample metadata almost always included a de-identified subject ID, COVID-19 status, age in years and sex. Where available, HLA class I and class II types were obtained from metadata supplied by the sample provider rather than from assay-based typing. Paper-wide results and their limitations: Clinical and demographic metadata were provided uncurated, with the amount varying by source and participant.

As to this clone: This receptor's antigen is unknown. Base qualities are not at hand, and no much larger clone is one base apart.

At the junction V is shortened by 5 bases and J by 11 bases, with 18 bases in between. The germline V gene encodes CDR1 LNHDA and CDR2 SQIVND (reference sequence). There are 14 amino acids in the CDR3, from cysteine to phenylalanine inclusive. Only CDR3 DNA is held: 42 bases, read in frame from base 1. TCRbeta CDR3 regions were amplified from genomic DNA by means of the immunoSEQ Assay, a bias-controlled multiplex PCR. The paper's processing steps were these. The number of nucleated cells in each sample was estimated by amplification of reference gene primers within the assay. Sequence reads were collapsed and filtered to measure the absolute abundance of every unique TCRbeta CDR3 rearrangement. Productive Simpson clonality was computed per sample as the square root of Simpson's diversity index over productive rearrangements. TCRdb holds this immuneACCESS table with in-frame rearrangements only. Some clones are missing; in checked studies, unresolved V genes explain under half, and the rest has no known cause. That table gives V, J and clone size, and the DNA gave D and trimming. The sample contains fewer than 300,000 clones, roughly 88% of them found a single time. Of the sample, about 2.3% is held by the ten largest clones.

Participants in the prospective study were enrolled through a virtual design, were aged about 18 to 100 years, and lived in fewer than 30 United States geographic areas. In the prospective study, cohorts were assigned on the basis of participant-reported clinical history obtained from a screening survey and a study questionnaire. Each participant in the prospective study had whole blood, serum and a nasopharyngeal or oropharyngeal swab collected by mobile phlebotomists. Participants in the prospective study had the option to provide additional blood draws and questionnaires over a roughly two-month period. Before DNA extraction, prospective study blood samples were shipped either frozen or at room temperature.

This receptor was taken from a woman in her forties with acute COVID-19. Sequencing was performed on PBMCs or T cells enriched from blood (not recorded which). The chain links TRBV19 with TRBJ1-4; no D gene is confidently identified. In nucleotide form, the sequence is TGTGCCAGTAGTCGGGTACCCGCGGACTGGAAACTGTTTTTT. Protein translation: CASSRVPADWKLFF.